One and the same sample provided the 26 T cell receptor beta chains below, sequenced in a study of post-analysis software for immune sequencing data. Study-level findings and limits: Among 4 or 5 TRBV segments more frequent in patients than controls were TRBV5-6, TRBV5-1 and TRBV20-1.

Unique molecular identifiers tagged the TCR beta cDNA libraries. TCRdb independently ran MiXCR on the PCR reads; one entry per CDR3 protein. The repertoire consists of about 820,000 distinct CDR3 sequences, with roughly 50% occurring once and the leading ten covering 4.6%. These receptors' targets are unknown. Sequenced input: blood. The receptors come from a girl between 5 and 17 years old with multiple sclerosis.

V and J are TRBV7-9 and TRBJ2-1, with no clear D. The J call may be wrong; the DNA end is better matched by TRBJ2-7. This CDR3 is built from 14 residues. CDR1 SEHNR and CDR2 FQNEAQ come from the germline V gene (reference sequence). The CDR3 here is CASSSPSSYNEQYF. The CDR3 DNA is TGTGCCAGTTCCTCGCCGAGCTCCTACAATGAGCAGTACTTC.

The chain is built from TRBV20-1 and TRBJ2-7; D gene unclear. The tail of the sequence fits TRBJ2-5 better, so the J call may be wrong. From germline, CDR1 is DFQATT and CDR2 SNEGSKA (reference sequence). This CDR3 spans 13 amino acids. DNA of the CDR3: TGCAGTGCAGACTCACTCGAGGCTGAGACCCAGTACTTC. This sequence encodes CSADSLEAETQYF.

This sequence joins TRBV20-1 and TRBJ2-7; 10 nucleotides agree with TRBD2. With V trimmed by 4 bases and J by 2 bases, 5 bases remained unmatched. Looked up from germline, CDR1 is DFQATT and CDR2 is SNEGSKA (reference sequence). The CDR3 has 14 amino acids. The CDR3 sequence: CSAKGLASTYEQYF. DNA of the CDR3: TGCAGTGCTAAGGGACTAGCGAGCACCTACGAGCAGTACTTC.

This clonotype showed up just a few times. The chain is built from TRBV29-1 and TRBJ2-1; 9 nucleotides line up with TRBD2. The CDR3 has 16 residues. Looked up from germline, CDR1 is SQVTM and CDR2 is ANQGSEA. V shed 4 bases and J 7 bases; nucleotides not matched to a gene: 14. CDR3 amino acids: CSVAEAGGSSWNEQFF. In nucleotides, the CDR3 is TGCAGCGTTGCAGAAGCGGGGGGTTCCTCTTGGAATGAGCAGTTCTTC.

This clonotype was seen a single time. The rearrangement links TRBV7-9 to TRBJ2-3; no clear D. The CDR3 spans 15 residues. V was trimmed by 3 bases and J by 4 bases, leaving 14 bases between them. CDR1 is SEHNR, CDR2 FQNEAQ, per germline (reference sequence). The CDR3 DNA reads as TGTGCCAGCAGCTTCCCTTTAACAATAGCAGATACGCAGTATTTT. Its translation is CASSFPLTIADTQYF.

The V call is TRBV6-1, the J call TRBJ1-5, with TRBD1 as a possible D gene (5 bases). CDR3 length equals 14 residues. V was cut by 4 bases and J by 7 bases, with 14 bases left in between. Germline CDR1 MNHNS, CDR2 SASEGT. CDR3: CASSVRQQPQPQHF. The CDR3 DNA follows: TGTGCCAGCAGTGTTCGACAGCAACCCCAGCCCCAGCATTTT.

There are a few counts of this clonotype. The chain joins TRBV16 to TRBJ2-2; TRBD1 matches 7 bases. CDR3 length equals 15 residues. CDR1 is KGHSY and CDR2 is FQNENV in the germline V gene. Trimming removed 2 bases from V and 0 bases from J; junction bases left unmatched: 0. CDR3 nucleotide sequence: TGTGCCAGCAGCCAAGGGACAGCGAACACCGGGGAGCTGTTTTTT. Protein product: CASSQGTANTGELFF.

In this sample, this clonotype turned up a few times. This chain links TRBV5-1 with TRBJ1-1, with no clear D. The length of the CDR3 is 12 residues. Germline assignment: CDR1 SGHRS and CDR2 YFSETQ. The germline V and J ends were trimmed by 4 bases and 4 bases, with 8 bases remaining between them. The CDR3 spells CASSATSTEAFF. CDR3 sequence (DNA): TGCGCCAGCAGCGCCACGAGCACTGAAGCTTTCTTT.

The chain recombines TRBV20-1 with TRBJ1-1, with D hard to call. CDR1 and CDR2 (germline): DFQATT, SNEGSKA (reference sequence). The CDR3 is 15 amino acids. The V gene lost 6 bases and the J gene lost 1 base, with 18 bases spanning the gap. The CDR3 sequence is CSASPMASPNTEAFF. CDR3 bases: TGCAGTGCCAGCCCGATGGCTTCCCCGAACACTGAAGCTTTCTTT.

The gene calls are TRBV12-3 or TRBV12-4 and TRBJ2-5; 10 nucleotides align to TRBD2. Trimming cost V 5 bases and J 5 bases; bases outside gene matches: 8. The CDR3 contains 15 residues. CDR3 in DNA: TGTGCCAGCAGTCAGCTAGCGGGAGTTCTGGAGACCCAGTACTTC. This sequence encodes CASSQLAGVLETQYF.

The V gene is TRBV5-1, the J gene TRBJ2-7, with D possibly being TRBD2 (6 bases). This CDR3 is 16 amino acids long. Trimming shortened V by 4 bases and J by 2 bases, and 19 bases separated the two germline ends. Germline values: CDR1 SGHRS, CDR2 YFSETQ. CDR3 in amino acids: CASSTGGKAKPYEQYF. The CDR3 coding sequence is TGCGCCAGCAGCACTGGCGGGAAAGCGAAGCCCTACGAGCAGTACTTC.

This clonotype has only one observation. The J gene is TRBJ2-3, the V gene TRBV5-1; D gene unclear. CDR3 length: 14 residues. Germline loops: CDR1 SGHRS, CDR2 YFSETQ. V was trimmed by 3 bases and J by 3 bases, leaving 11 bases between them. In DNA, the CDR3 is TGCGCCAGCAGCTATCGACCGGTGACAGATACGCAGTATTTT. It is translated as CASSYRPVTDTQYF. Supplemented by reference TRBV5-1 and TRBJ2-3, the full variable domain reads KAGVTQTPRYLIKTRGQQVTLSCSPISGHRSVSWYQQTPGQGLQFLFEYFSETQRNKGNFPGRFSGRQFSNSRSEMNVSTLELGDSALYLCASSYRPVTDTQYFGPGTRLTVL.

There are a few counts of this clonotype. V and J are TRBV7-6 and TRBJ2-7, with TRBD1 matching over 8 bases. Germline CDR1 SGHVS, CDR2 FNYEAQ. V lost 5 bases and J lost 2; bases outside the gene matches: 8. The CDR3 is made up of 15 amino acids. This CDR3 is CASSLSQGAPYEQYF. CDR3 coding DNA: TGTGCCAGCAGCCTTTCCCAGGGGGCTCCCTACGAGCAGTACTTC.

A few counts support this clonotype. The CDR3 bases are TGTGCCAGCAGCCAAAGAGTCAAGGGGGGTAGCACAGATACGCAGTATTTT. It is translated as CASSQRVKGGSTDTQYF. J is TRBJ2-3 and V is TRBV3-1; D is possibly TRBD1 or TRBD2 (6 bases each). Germline values: CDR1 LGHDT, CDR2 YNNKEL (reference sequence). Trimming stripped 2 bases from V and 0 bases from J, with 15 bases between. The CDR3 length is 17 residues.

The J gene is TRBJ2-1, the V gene TRBV7-8; D possibly corresponds to TRBD2 (5 bases). This CDR3 contains 12 residues. V lost 4 bases and J 7 bases, leaving 8 bases between the germline ends. Germline V gene lookup returns CDR1 SGHVS and CDR2 FQNEAQ. The CDR3 sequence: CASSWTWNEQFF. CDR3 nucleotides: TGTGCCAGCAGCTGGACTTGGAATGAGCAGTTCTTC.

This clonotype was seen only a few times. V usage is TRBV29-1 and J usage is TRBJ1-2, with D tentatively TRBD1 (5 bases). With 3 bases removed from V and 3 bases from J, the gap between germline ends came to 11 bases. The CDR3 length is 13 residues. From germline, CDR1 is SQVTM and CDR2 ANQGSEA. The CDR3 bases are TGCAGCGTTGACGCCGGGGCCCACTATGGCTACACCTTC. It specifies CSVDAGAHYGYTF.

The V call is TRBV3-1, the J call TRBJ2-5, with D perhaps TRBD2 (6 bases). The DNA end lines up better with TRBJ2-7; the J call may be wrong. CDR3 length: 13 amino acids. In germline, CDR1 is LGHDT, CDR2 YNNKEL (reference sequence). In nucleotides, the CDR3 is TGTGCCAGCAGCGGAGGAGGGGCCAACGAGCAGTACTTC. This codes for CASSGGGANEQYF.

This chain joins TRBV29-1 and TRBJ2-1, with TRBD1 identical over 7 bases. The ends lost 8 bases at V and 11 bases at J; junction bases unmatched: 6. Germline assignment: CDR1 SQVTM and CDR2 ANQGSEA. The CDR3 covers 10 residues. The CDR3 coding sequence is TGCAGCTCGCAGACAGGGAAGCAGTTCTTC. It translates to CSSQTGKQFF.

The rearrangement joins TRBV10-3 to TRBJ2-7, with TRBD1 identical over 7 bases. This CDR3 comprises 14 residues. V shed 4 bases, J shed 0 bases, and the junction held 3 bases outside the gene matches. CDR1 ENHRY and CDR2 SYGVKD come from the germline V gene. CDR3 sequence (DNA): TGTGCCATCAGTGGGGGACAGAGCTCCTACGAGCAGTACTTC. It yields the protein CAISGGQSSYEQYF.

V and J are TRBV20-1 and TRBJ2-3, with 9 nucleotides matching TRBD2. This CDR3 comprises 16 residues. The germline V gene has CDR1 DFQATT and CDR2 SNEGSKA (reference sequence). Germline trimming cut 1 base from V and 3 bases from J; bases unmatched to any gene: 8. The CDR3 DNA reads as TGCAGTGCTAGAGGTGTTAGCGGGAGAACGACAGATACGCAGTATTTT. Its protein is CSARGVSGRTTDTQYF.

This rearrangement joins TRBV4-1 to TRBJ2-7; a weak D match, TRBD2 (6 bases). The J call may not be correct, given that the DNA end is closer to TRBJ2-5. From germline, CDR1 is MGHRA and CDR2 YSYEKL. This CDR3 has 15 residues. The CDR3, as DNA: TGCGCCAGCAGCCTTCCGGGACTGTTAAAAGAGACCCAGTACTTC. It codes for CASSLPGLLKETQYF.

The chain has TRBV7-9 and TRBJ2-5; possibly TRBD2 for D (5 bases). Trimming took 5 bases from V and 5 from J, leaving 24 bases between them. Germline CDR1 and CDR2: SEHNR and FQNEAQ (reference sequence). CDR3 size: 17 residues. CDR3 protein: CASSPSQLTRVQETQYF. In DNA, the CDR3 is TGTGCCAGCAGCCCATCACAGTTGACGAGGGTCCAGGAGACCCAGTACTTC.

The rearrangement links TRBV21-1 to TRBJ2-7; TRBD2 is the table's D call and was not checked against the DNA. TRBV21-1 is a listed pseudogene. The CDR3 spans 19 residues. The DNA of the CDR3 is TGTGCCAGCAGCCGGAAGCCTCACTATCTAGCGGGAGGGAACTACGAGCAGTACTTC. Residues: CASSRKPHYLAGGNYEQYF.

This rearrangement joins TRBV28 to TRBJ2-7; D perhaps matches TRBD1 (6 bases). With 7 bases removed from V and 2 bases from J, the gap between germline ends came to 15 bases. Germline lookup yields CDR1 MDHEN and CDR2 SYDVKM. This CDR3 spans 14 amino acids. CDR3 nucleotides: TGTGCCAGCATACCGAACCGGGACACCTACGAGCAGTACTTC. Its translation is CASIPNRDTYEQYF.

The gene calls are TRBV7-3 and TRBJ2-1; D not certain. Near its end, the DNA agrees better with TRBJ2-7, so the J call may be wrong. The CDR3 is made up of 13 amino acids. Germline V gives CDR1 SGHTA, CDR2 FQGTGA. This CDR3 is CASSLIGYNEQYF. The CDR3 DNA reads TGTGCCAGCAGCTTAATCGGGTACAATGAGCAGTACTTC.

The CDR3 loop is CASSPLGQQETQYF. In DNA form, the CDR3 reads TGTGCCAGCTCACCGCTCGGACAGCAAGAGACCCAGTACTTC. V gene TRBV18 combines with J gene TRBJ2-5; perhaps TRBD1 as D (6 bases). This CDR3 is built from 14 residues. Trimming pared 3 bases from V and 2 bases from J, leaving 10 bases between. Germline V gene lookup returns CDR1 KGHSH and CDR2 LQKENI. The full variable domain, completed using reference TRBV18 and TRBJ2-5, is NAGVMQNPRHLVRRRGQEARLRCSPMKGHSHVYWYRQLPEEGLKFMVYLQKENIIDESGMPKERFSAEFPKEGPSILRIQQVVRGDSAAYFCASSPLGQQETQYFGPGTRLLVL.